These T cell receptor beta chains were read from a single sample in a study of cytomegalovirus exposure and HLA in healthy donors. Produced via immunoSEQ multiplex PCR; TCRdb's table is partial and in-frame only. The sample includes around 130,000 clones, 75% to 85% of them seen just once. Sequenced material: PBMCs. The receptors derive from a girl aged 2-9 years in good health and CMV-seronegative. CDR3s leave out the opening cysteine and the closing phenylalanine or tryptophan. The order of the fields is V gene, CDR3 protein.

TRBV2,ASSGDFSYEQY
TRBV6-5,ASSPTGGTQY
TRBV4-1,ASSPPPAGNTEAF
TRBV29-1,SVLDTGELF
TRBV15,ATSRDRGGVGAHNEQY
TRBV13,ASRQDEKLF
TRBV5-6,ASSLRAGGYTGELF
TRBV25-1,ASSESRGEQY
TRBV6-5,ASSYGGLSEAF
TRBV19,ASSIAPGQGYGYT
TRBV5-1,ASSTSYEQY
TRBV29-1,SVERGGAGTEAF
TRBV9,ASEGERQY
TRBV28,ARHRDRGSHEQY
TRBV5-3,ARSSRQGNTEAF
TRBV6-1,ASSGYASGRAMSGETQY
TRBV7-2,ASSYRGLPYNEQF
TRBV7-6,ASSLGDSSTDTQY
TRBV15,ATSRGPSGKSTDTQY
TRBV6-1,ASRETGGHEQF
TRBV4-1,ASSQSGQFNTGELF
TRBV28,ASSLGGNYEQY
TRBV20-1,SAVGNEQF
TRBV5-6,ASSLMREGYT
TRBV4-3,ASSQDGTFNTEAF
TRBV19,ASSMRGPYNEQF
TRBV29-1,SVSSGELF
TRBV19,ASSQGSGTEAF
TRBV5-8,ASSDMWGGGETQY
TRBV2,ASTATGETQY
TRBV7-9,ASSLLPDSTKNIQY
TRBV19,ASSIWGAGASDSPLH
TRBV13,ASSLRQGEDLL
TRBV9,ASSVASGGAGEQF
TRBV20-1,SASTREQF
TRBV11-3,ASSPRLNNGELF
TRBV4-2,ASSQVGLAFTDTQY
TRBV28,ASSSRTGKAYEQY
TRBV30,AWSRGAGYT